This TCR beta chain emerged from a study of shared clonotypes between healthy human individuals. Germline loops: CDR1 SGHTA, CDR2 FQGNSA. The CDR3 extends over 14 amino acids. Trimming shortened V by 1 base and J by 2 bases, and 8 bases separated the two germline ends. Profiled with immunoSEQ multiplex PCR; TCRdb holds only in-frame clones, not every one. The sample lists 450,000 to 500,000 clones, 70% to 80% occurring once. The material sequenced was PBMCs. This clonotype was obtained from a woman aged 40 to 50 in good health. Some clones in this sample may be carry-over from other donors' samples. The chain carries TRBV7-2 and TRBJ2-5; D is uncertain. Written as DNA, the CDR3 is TGTGCCAGCAGCTTAGGGTGGCAGCAAGAGACCCAGTACTTC. It encodes CASSLGWQQETQYF.